This TCR beta chain is drawn from a study of blood T cell repertoires in COVID-19. Study-wide background: Acute and convalescent COVID-19 samples came from the United States, Italy and Spain. PBMCs, B-cell-depleted T cells, or T cells provided the cDNA or gDNA that made up the material.

The J segment lost 2 bases and the V segment lost 0 bases, leaving 0 bases of the junction unmatched. CDR3 length: 14 residues. CDR1 and CDR2 (germline): SEHNR, FQNEAQ (reference sequence). Per the study methods: Estimated nucleated cell counts came from reference gene primer amplification. Profiling relied on immunoSEQ multiplex PCR, and the TCRdb table lists in-frame clones only, not all of them. The D gene and trimming were derived from the DNA, and the V and J assignments and clone size from that table. This sample has 200,000 to 250,000 clones, with 80% to 85% found just once. Sequencing was performed on peripheral blood. This TCR was sampled from a woman in her sixties who had recovered from COVID-19. The chain combines TRBV7-9 with TRBJ2-5; 7 nucleotides line up with TRBD2. The CDR3 region has the DNA TGTGCCAGCAGCTTAGCGGGGGGGCAAGAGACCCAGTACTTC. Residues: CASSLAGGQETQYF.